The rows below give T cell receptor beta chains drawn from one sample of a study of CD8 T cells in ankylosing spondylitis. TCRdb recomputed calls from the 5' RACE reads with MiXCR, one row per CDR3 protein. The profile shows a few hundred thousand distinct CDR3 sequences, 20% of them singletons. Sequencing used blood, either unsorted or a sorted T cell fraction (not recorded which). These receptors originate from a male donor with ankylosing spondylitis or in good health (not recorded which). The CDR3 runs from the conserved cysteine through the conserved F or W.

TRBV29-1	14	TRBJ2-2	CSVAGQGLTGELFF
TRBV3-1	17	TRBJ2-1	CASSQEHRLGGPYEQFF
TRBV10-3	16	TRBJ1-5	CATTMGQGRSNQPQHF
TRBV12-3/TRBV12-4	15	TRBJ1-6	CASRPGSSYNSPLHF
TRBV29-1	12	TRBJ2-5	CSVVRDQETQYF
TRBV4-2	14	TRBJ1-2	CASSQGDGGYGYTF
TRBV11-2	15	TRBJ1-2	CASSRDREVDYGYTF
TRBV20-1	12	TRBJ1-3	CSAQGSGNTIYF
TRBV13	12	TRBJ1-1	CASSLGSLRAFF
TRBV5-1	16	TRBJ2-3	CASSWSRAGGTDTQYF